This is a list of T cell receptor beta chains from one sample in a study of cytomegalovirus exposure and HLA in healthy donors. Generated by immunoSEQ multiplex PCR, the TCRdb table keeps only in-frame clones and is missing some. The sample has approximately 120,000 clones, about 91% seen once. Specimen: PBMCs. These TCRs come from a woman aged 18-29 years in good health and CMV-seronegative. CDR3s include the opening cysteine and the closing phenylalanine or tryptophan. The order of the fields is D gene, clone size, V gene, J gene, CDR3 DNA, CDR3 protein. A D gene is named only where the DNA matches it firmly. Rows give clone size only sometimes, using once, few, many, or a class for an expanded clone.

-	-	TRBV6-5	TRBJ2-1	TGTGCCAGCAGCAGAGGGGGACTAACCATCAATGAGCAGTTCTTC	CASSRGGLTINEQFF
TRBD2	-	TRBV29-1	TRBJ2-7	TGCAGCGTTCAGGACCTACTAGCGGGAGGCATCCACGAGCAGTACTTC	CSVQDLLAGGIHEQYF
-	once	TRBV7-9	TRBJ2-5	TGTGCCAGCAGCTTAGGGGCTTCAGAGACCCAGTACTTC	CASSLGASETQYF
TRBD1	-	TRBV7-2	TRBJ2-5	TGTGCCAGCAGCCCACAGGGGGCTCGTGAGGAGACCCAGTACTTC	CASSPQGAREETQYF
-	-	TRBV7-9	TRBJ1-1	TGTGCCAGCAGCGAAGCTATGAACACTGAAGCTTTCTTT	CASSEAMNTEAFF
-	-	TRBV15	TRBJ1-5	TGTGCCACCAGCAGAGTTGAACACAGGGATCAGCCCCAGCATTTT	CATSRVEHRDQPQHF
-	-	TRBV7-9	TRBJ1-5	TGTGCCAGCAGCCCCCCAGGAGGGGCGGCCAATCAGCCCCAGCATTTT	CASSPPGGAANQPQHF
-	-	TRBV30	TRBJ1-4	TGTGCCTGGAGGTCTTGGTCGGGTAGCGGTGAAAAACTGTTTTTT	CAWRSWSGSGEKLFF
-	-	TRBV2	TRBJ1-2	TGTGCCAGCAGTGGACAGGTTTACTATGGCTACACCTTC	CASSGQVYYGYTF
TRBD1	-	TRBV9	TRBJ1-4	TGTGCCAGCAGCGATGGGACAGGGGGTTTTGGGGAAAAACTGTTTTTT	CASSDGTGGFGEKLFF
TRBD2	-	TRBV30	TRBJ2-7	TGTGCCGGCCAGCGGGACCACTACGAGCAGTACTTC	CAGQRDHYEQYF
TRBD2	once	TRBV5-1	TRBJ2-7	TGCGCCAGCAGCTTAGTAGCGGGAGGGCCTAAGGGCGAGCAGTACTTC	CASSLVAGGPKGEQYF
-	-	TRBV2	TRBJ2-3	TGTGCCAGCAAAGAAACTAGCCTACGCACAGATACGCAGTATTTT	CASKETSLRTDTQYF
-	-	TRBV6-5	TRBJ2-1	TGTGCCAGCAGCTTTCTCGGTGCTTATCACAATGAGCAGTTCTTC	CASSFLGAYHNEQFF
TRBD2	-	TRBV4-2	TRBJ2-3	TGTGCCAGCAGCCAAGTCCCACTAGCGGGAGTGGATACGCAGTATTTT	CASSQVPLAGVDTQYF
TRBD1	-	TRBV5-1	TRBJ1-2	TGCGCCAGCAGCTTGGGACAGGGTCTGGATGGCTACACCTTC	CASSLGQGLDGYTF
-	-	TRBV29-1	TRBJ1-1	TGCAGCGCCAAGGGGGATTCCACTGAAGCTTTCTTT	CSAKGDSTEAFF
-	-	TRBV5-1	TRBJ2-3	TGCGCCAGCAGCTTGACGGGGGAACCCACAGATACGCAGTATTTT	CASSLTGEPTDTQYF
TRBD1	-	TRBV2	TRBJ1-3	TGTGCCAGCAGGGGGACAGGGCCTGGAAACACCATATATTTT	CASRGTGPGNTIYF
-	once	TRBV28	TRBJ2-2	TGTGCCAGCAGTTTGCTTCGGGTGGCCGGGGAGCTGTTTTTT	CASSLLRVAGELFF
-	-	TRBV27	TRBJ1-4	TGTGCCAGCGCAGGGGTTAATGAAAAACTGTTTTTT	CASAGVNEKLFF
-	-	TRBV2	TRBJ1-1	TGTGCCAGCATGGCACATCAGAACACTGAAGCTTTCTTT	CASMAHQNTEAFF
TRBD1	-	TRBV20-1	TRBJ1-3	TGCAGTTCTCAACCCGTGGGACAGGTCATTTTT	CSSQPVGQVIF
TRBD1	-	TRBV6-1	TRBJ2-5	TGTGCCAGCCTAGGACAGGGGGGAGAGACCCAGTACTTC	CASLGQGGETQYF
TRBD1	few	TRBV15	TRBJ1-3	TGTGCCACCAGCAGTGGACAGGGTTTAGGAAACACCATATATTTT	CATSSGQGLGNTIYF
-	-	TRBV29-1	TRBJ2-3	TGCAGCGACCAACCAGGAGATACGCAGTATTTT	CSDQPGDTQYF
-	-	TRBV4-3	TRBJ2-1	TGCGCCAGCAGGGGGCATAAGGTCAATGAGCAGTTCTTC	CASRGHKVNEQFF